This is a list of T cell receptor beta chains from one sample in a study of T cell repertoires in cytomegalovirus infection. TCRdb reprocessed the reads via MiXCR and lists one record per CDR3 protein. Of roughly 860,000 distinct CDR3 sequences listed, around a third are singletons. What these receptors recognize is not known. Specimen: cultured CD8+ T cells from PBMCs, collected from culture after CMV antigen stimulation. These receptors all stem from a human donor in good health (CMV status not recorded). Some clones in this sample may be carry-over from other donors' samples. Each CDR3 is given with its conserved first and last residue. Fields, in order: CDR3 DNA, CDR3 protein, D gene, J gene, clone size, V gene. The D gene is left open where the match is weak. Part of the rows lack a size; the others show once, few, many or a class for expanded clones.

DNA: TGTGCCAGCAGCTTAGCAGGGATAGGGTCTGGAAACACCATATATTTT
CDR3: CASSLAGIGSGNTIYF
D: -
J: TRBJ1-3
size: -
V: TRBV7-6

DNA: TGTGCCAGCAGTTTGGCAGGCGCGAACACTGAAGCTTTCTTT
CDR3: CASSLAGANTEAFF
D: -
J: TRBJ1-1
size: many
V: TRBV7-9

DNA: TGTGCCAGCACGGGACAGGGGGGTGAGACCCAGTACTTC
CDR3: CASTGQGGETQYF
D: TRBD1
J: TRBJ2-5
size: few
V: TRBV2

DNA: TGTGCCAGCAGTTTATCGATCACATCAAATGAAAAACTGTTTTTT
CDR3: CASSLSITSNEKLFF
D: -
J: TRBJ1-4
size: -
V: TRBV27

DNA: TGTGCTAGTGAAGGACAGGGGGCTTACAATGAGCAGTTCTTC
CDR3: CASEGQGAYNEQFF
D: TRBD1
J: TRBJ2-1
size: -
V: TRBV12-5

DNA: TGTGCCACCAGTGAGCGGACTAGCGGGAGCTTGACAGATACGCAGTATTTT
CDR3: CATSERTSGSLTDTQYF
D: TRBD2
J: TRBJ2-3
size: -
V: TRBV24-1

DNA: TGTGCCACCAGCAGAGATTCTAGCGGGGTGACAGATACGCAGTATTTT
CDR3: CATSRDSSGVTDTQYF
D: TRBD2
J: TRBJ2-3
size: -
V: TRBV15

DNA: TGTGCCAGTAGTAACAGGGAGGTTACTGAAGCTTTCTTT
CDR3: CASSNREVTEAFF
D: -
J: TRBJ1-1
size: -
V: TRBV19

DNA: TGTGCCAGCAGCTTTTGGGGCTATGAGCAGTTCTTC
CDR3: CASSFWGYEQFF
D: -
J: TRBJ2-1
size: many
V: TRBV7-2

DNA: TGTGCCACCAACGAAGAAAGGACTACTTACAATGAGCAGTTCTTC
CDR3: CATNEERTTYNEQFF
D: -
J: TRBJ2-1
size: -
V: TRBV15

DNA: TGTGCCAGCAGTCCTCGGACAGAGGATCAGCCCCAGCATTTT
CDR3: CASSPRTEDQPQHF
D: -
J: TRBJ1-5
size: -
V: TRBV5-8